This record looks at one T cell receptor (beta chain) sequence and its context. The target antigen is unknown. Molecular barcoded adaptors covering alpha/delta and beta/gamma chains were used on roughly 400 ng RNA. TCRdb reanalysed the reads using MiXCR and keeps one entry per CDR3 protein. This table holds 100,000 to 150,000 distinct CDR3 sequences, approximately 13% found once. These data belong to a study of read filtering for tumor transcriptome and immune sequencing. About the research overall: Patients were 17 male and 11 to 15 female, mean age roughly 70 years, range 47 to 80.

Overall study findings and caveats: Correlation between methods rose after single-read clonotypes were removed.

The trim removed 3 bases at V and 5 bases at J, leaving 11 bases unmatched. This CDR3 spans 15 amino acids. Germline loops: CDR1 DFQATT, CDR2 SNEGSKA (reference sequence). The clonotype comes from a donor aged 40 or over with multiple myeloma. V is TRBV20-1 and J is TRBJ2-5; 8 nucleotides align to TRBD2. Sequenced material: a population of CD138-negative cells sorted from bone marrow. This CDR3 is CSASKDGLALETQYF. CDR3 nucleotide sequence: TGCAGTGCTAGTAAGGATGGACTAGCTCTCGAGACCCAGTACTTC.